This T cell receptor (beta chain) originates from a study of blood T cell repertoires in COVID-19. In the study overall: PBMCs, B-cell-depleted T cells, or T cells provided the cDNA or gDNA that made up the material.

In germline, CDR1 is SGHAT, CDR2 FQNNGV. This CDR3 comprises 13 residues. The V end was cut by 4 bases, the J end by 3 bases, with 9 bases between. Source study methods: Nucleated cell counts were estimated from reference gene primer amplification. Using immunoSEQ multiplex PCR, the repertoire was profiled, and TCRdb retains in-frame clones only, with some absent. V, J and clone size are those of that table, while D and trimming were read from the DNA. Of about 83,000 clones listed, roughly 88% were seen once; the top ten hold about 8.5%. The clonotype comes from a man in his fifties or sixties with active COVID-19. Input material: peripheral blood. The J gene is TRBJ1-2, the V gene TRBV11-2; no clear D. The CDR3 reads CASSSQRDYGYTF. The CDR3 DNA reads as TGTGCCAGCAGCTCGCAGCGTGACTATGGCTACACCTTC.